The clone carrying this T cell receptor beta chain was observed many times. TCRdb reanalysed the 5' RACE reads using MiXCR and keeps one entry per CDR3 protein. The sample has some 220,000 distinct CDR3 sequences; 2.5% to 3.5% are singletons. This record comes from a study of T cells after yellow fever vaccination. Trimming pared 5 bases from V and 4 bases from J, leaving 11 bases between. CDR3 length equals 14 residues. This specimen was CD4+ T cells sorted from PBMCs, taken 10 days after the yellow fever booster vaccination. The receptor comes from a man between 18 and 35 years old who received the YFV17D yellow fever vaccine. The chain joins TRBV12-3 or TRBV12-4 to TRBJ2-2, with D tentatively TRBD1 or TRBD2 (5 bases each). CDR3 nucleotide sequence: TGTGCCAGCAGTAGGGGACCGACCACCGGGGAGCTGTTTTTT. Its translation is CASSRGPTTGELFF.